One and the same sample provided the 18 T cell receptor beta chains below, sequenced in a study of T-cell reconstitution after alpha-beta-depleted transplantation in children. Unique molecular identifiers were incorporated when the TCRbeta library was constructed. MiXCR was run by TCRdb on the PCR reads, yielding one entry per CDR3 protein. This table holds some 440,000 distinct CDR3 sequences, 15% to 20% found once. The sample consisted of PBMCs, mostly from graft donor cells, taken 360 days after TCRalphabeta/CD19-depleted stem cell transplant. These receptors were collected from a boy in the first two years of life who had a stem cell transplant for Wiskott-Aldrich syndrome, so the T cells may come from the graft donor.

The table lists this clonotype with a few counts. This chain links TRBV11-2 with TRBJ2-1; D unresolved. Trimming pared 2 bases from V and 7 bases from J, leaving 9 bases between. Germline V gene lookup returns CDR1 SGHAT and CDR2 FQNNGV. This CDR3 is 13 amino acids long. CDR3 nucleotides: TGTGCCAGCAGCTTAAGAACACCAAATGAGCAGTTCTTC. It specifies CASSLRTPNEQFF.

This clonotype was detected a few times. The V gene is TRBV12-3 or TRBV12-4, the J gene TRBJ1-2; possible D gene TRBD1, 5 bases. CDR3 size: 15 residues. V was cut by 2 bases and J by 4 bases, with 14 bases left in between. The CDR3 loop reads CASSLPPPGLYGYTF. CDR3 in DNA: TGTGCCAGCAGTTTACCCCCACCAGGGCTCTATGGCTACACCTTC.

The rearrangement links TRBV20-1 to TRBJ1-4; D may be TRBD1 (5 bases). Trimming removed 3 bases at V and 8 bases at J, with 16 bases between. This CDR3 region has 14 residues. Germline V lookup: CDR1 DFQATT, CDR2 SNEGSKA (reference sequence). The DNA for the CDR3 is TGCAGTGCTAGCCGGGACGGGGCTGGGGAAAAACTGTTTTTT. Translated: CSASRDGAGEKLFF.

The CDR3 DNA reads as TGTGCCAGCAGTTTATGGCAGGGAACCTACGAGCAGTACTTC. Its protein is CASSLWQGTYEQYF. The chain is built from TRBV28 and TRBJ2-7, with D possibly TRBD1 on 5 matching bases. The CDR3 length is 14 residues. Per the germline V gene, CDR1 is MDHEN and CDR2 is SYDVKM. Trimming took off 0 bases at V and 2 bases at J, with 8 bases between the two ends.

In its sample, this clonotype was seen a few times. The chain has TRBV3-1 and TRBJ2-5, with 10 bases aligning to TRBD1. The CDR3 consists of 19 residues. Per the germline V gene, CDR1 is LGHDT and CDR2 is YNNKEL (reference sequence). V shed 4 bases and J 5 bases; nucleotides not matched to a gene: 19. The CDR3 nucleotides are TGTGCCAGCAGCCCTTATCCCGGGACAGGGGCGGTTGGGGAGGAGACCCAGTACTTC. It translates to CASSPYPGTGAVGEETQYF.

The chain links TRBV6-2 or TRBV6-3 to TRBJ2-7; 8 nucleotides align to TRBD1. Germline-derived CDR1 and CDR2 are MNHEY and SVGEGT. Trimming cost V 7 bases and J 1 base; bases outside gene matches: 3. The CDR3 consists of 13 residues. Here the CDR3 DNA reads TGTGCCAGCACCAGGACAGGGTCCTACGAGCAGTACTTC. Its protein product is CASTRTGSYEQYF.

This clonotype was picked up a small number of times. The chain recombines TRBV12-3 or TRBV12-4 with TRBJ2-7; TRBD2 aligns across 7 bases. The CDR3 is 16 residues long. V gave up 3 bases and J gave up 7 bases; unmatched junction bases: 15. The CDR3 region is CASSFGLVGSFWEQYF. The DNA of the CDR3 is TGTGCCAGCAGTTTCGGACTAGTTGGCTCCTTCTGGGAGCAGTACTTC.

The sample holds a few counts of this clonotype. This chain joins TRBV3-1 and TRBJ2-1; the match to TRBD2 covers 8 bases. CDR1 is LGHDT and CDR2 is YNNKEL in the germline V gene (reference sequence). This CDR3 spans 17 amino acids. The trim removed 4 bases at V and 5 bases at J, leaving 13 bases unmatched. The CDR3 region has the DNA TGTGCCAGCAGCCGTGGTCGGCCTAGCGGGCCCCACAATGAGCAGTTCTTC. Its translation is CASSRGRPSGPHNEQFF.

This CDR3 reads CASSLFWGVGGVYEQYF. DNA of the CDR3: TGTGCCAGCAGTTTATTTTGGGGGGTAGGGGGGGTCTACGAGCAGTACTTC. The chain combines TRBV28 with TRBJ2-7, with D possibly matching TRBD2 (7 bases). The CDR3 loop spans 17 amino acids. V gave up 1 base and J gave up 3 bases, with 19 bases separating them. The germline V gene encodes CDR1 MDHEN and CDR2 SYDVKM.

The V gene is TRBV12-3 or TRBV12-4, the J gene TRBJ1-2; D is uncertain. V lost 5 bases and J 4 bases, leaving 17 bases between the germline ends. The CDR3 has 15 amino acids. In nucleotides, the CDR3 is TGTGCCAGCAGTCCCCCCCCGTCGGGTCCCTATGGCTACACCTTC. It codes for CASSPPPSGPYGYTF.

Many counts were recorded for this clonotype. V usage is TRBV29-1 and J usage is TRBJ2-1; 9 bases line up with TRBD2. From germline, CDR1 is SQVTM and CDR2 ANQGSEA. The CDR3 is made up of 14 amino acids. Unmatched junction bases numbered 7, after V lost 3 bases and J lost 7 bases. The CDR3 loop is CSVEASGNLNEQFF. DNA of the CDR3: TGCAGCGTTGAGGCTAGCGGGAATTTAAATGAGCAGTTCTTC.

This clonotype appeared a few times. The J gene is TRBJ1-1, the V gene TRBV12-3 or TRBV12-4; TRBD1 might be the D (5 bases). The V end was cut by 8 bases, the J end by 1 base, with 20 bases between. The length of the CDR3 is 16 residues. The DNA for the CDR3 is TGTGCCAGCCGTTGGCCGGGGCCCCTGAAGAACACTGAAGCTTTCTTT. Protein sequence: CASRWPGPLKNTEAFF.

This clonotype was recorded a few times. The V gene is TRBV12-3 or TRBV12-4, the J gene TRBJ2-1; D perhaps matches TRBD2 (5 bases). The CDR3 has 16 amino acids. The V end was cut by 5 bases, the J end by 7 bases, with 21 bases between. The CDR3 DNA is TGTGCCAGCAGTAATACCCCCCCCGACACGGGGAATGAGCAGTTCTTC. This gives the protein CASSNTPPDTGNEQFF.

The rearrangement links TRBV4-3 to TRBJ2-7; 11 bases are a match to TRBD2. The V and J ends lost 3 bases and 4 bases, in that order; junction bases with no gene match: 8. CDR1 is LGHNA and CDR2 is YSLEER in the germline V gene. The length of the CDR3 is 16 residues. In DNA, the CDR3 is TGCGCCAGCAGCCAGGGACTAGCGGAATCTCTATACGAGCAGTACTTC. It codes for CASSQGLAESLYEQYF.

In this sample, this clonotype turned up many times. This chain links TRBV29-1 with TRBJ2-4; 7 nucleotides agree with TRBD1. CDR3 length: 11 amino acids. CDR1 SQVTM and CDR2 ANQGSEA come from the germline V gene. V shed 6 bases and J 8 bases; nucleotides not matched to a gene: 4. CDR3 DNA: TGCAGCGTATATACAGGGGACATTCAGTACTTC. It yields the protein CSVYTGDIQYF.

This clonotype was picked up a small number of times. The V call is TRBV20-1, the J call TRBJ2-3; 12 nucleotides match TRBD2. In germline, CDR1 is DFQATT, CDR2 SNEGSKA (reference sequence). The CDR3 contains 16 residues. The V segment lost 3 bases and the J segment 3 bases; nucleotides outside the gene matches: 7. CDR3 region: CSASELAGGRTDTQYF. The CDR3, as DNA: TGCAGTGCTAGCGAACTAGCGGGAGGAAGGACAGATACGCAGTATTTT.

The chain uses TRBV5-1 and TRBJ2-1; D gene uncertain. The CDR3 runs to 15 residues. V lost 3 bases and J lost 0, with 10 bases in between. The V gene's germline CDR1 is SGHRS and CDR2 YFSETQ. CDR3 sequence (DNA): TGCGCCAGCAGCTCAACACCCGACTCCTACAATGAGCAGTTCTTC. It codes for CASSSTPDSYNEQFF.

This clonotype was recorded at least ten times. V is TRBV29-1 and J is TRBJ1-1; the match to TRBD1 covers 9 bases. The V and J ends lost 5 bases and 10 bases, in that order; junction bases with no gene match: 8. Germline V gene lookup returns CDR1 SQVTM and CDR2 ANQGSEA. This CDR3 comprises 12 residues. CDR3 amino acids: CSVSGTGPTAFF. CDR3 nucleotides: TGCAGCGTTTCCGGGACAGGGCCAACAGCTTTCTTT.